The text below deals with one TCR beta chain. Methods used by the authors: Reference gene primers were amplified, and this amplification served to estimate nucleated cell counts. The data were produced by immunoSEQ multiplex PCR, yet TCRdb's version contains in-frame clones alone and is incomplete. V and J calls plus clone size are reproduced from that table; the DNA served to infer D and trimming. The table records 350,000 to 450,000 clones, roughly nine tenths of them present only once. These data belong to a study of blood T cell repertoires in COVID-19. On the study more broadly: Researchers got acute and convalescent COVID-19 samples from the United States, Italy and Spain. PBMCs, B-cell-depleted T cells, or T cells provided the cDNA or gDNA that made up the material.

Germline CDR1 and CDR2: SGHAT and FQDESV (reference sequence). The CDR3 covers 15 residues. J gave up 2 bases and V 4 bases, and 7 bases lay outside the gene matches. This clonotype originated in a middle-aged woman who had been exposed to COVID-19. The chain employs TRBV11-1 and TRBJ2-7; 8 positions match TRBD1. Sequencing was done on a sample of PBMCs or T cells enriched from blood (not recorded which). CDR3 coding DNA: TGTGCCAGCAGCTCTCGTCGGACAGGGACCTACGAGCAGTACTTC. The encoded protein is CASSSRRTGTYEQYF.